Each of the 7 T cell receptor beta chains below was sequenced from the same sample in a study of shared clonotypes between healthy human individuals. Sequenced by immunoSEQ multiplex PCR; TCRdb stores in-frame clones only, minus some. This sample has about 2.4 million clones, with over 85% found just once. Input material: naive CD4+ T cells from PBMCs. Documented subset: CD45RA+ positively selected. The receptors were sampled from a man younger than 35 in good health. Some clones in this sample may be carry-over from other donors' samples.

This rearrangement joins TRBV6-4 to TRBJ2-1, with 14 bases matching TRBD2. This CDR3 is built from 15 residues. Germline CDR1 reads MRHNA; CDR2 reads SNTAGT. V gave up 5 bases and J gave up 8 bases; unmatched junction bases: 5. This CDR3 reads CASSPGTSGSYEQFF. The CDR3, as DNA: TGTGCCAGCAGTCCCGGGACTAGCGGGAGCTATGAGCAGTTCTTC.

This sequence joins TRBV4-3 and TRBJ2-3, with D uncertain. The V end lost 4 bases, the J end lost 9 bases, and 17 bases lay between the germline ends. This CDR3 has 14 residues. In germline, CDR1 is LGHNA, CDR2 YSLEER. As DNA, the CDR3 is TGCGCCAGCAGCCTTCGCGTACGGGCCTCGACGCAGTATTTT. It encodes CASSLRVRASTQYF.

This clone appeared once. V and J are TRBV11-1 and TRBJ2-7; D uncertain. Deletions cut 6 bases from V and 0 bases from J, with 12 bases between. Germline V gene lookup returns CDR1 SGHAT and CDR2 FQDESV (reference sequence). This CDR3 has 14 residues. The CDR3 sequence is CASSRQGFSYEQYF. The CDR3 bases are TGTGCCAGCAGTCGTCAAGGATTCTCCTACGAGCAGTACTTC.

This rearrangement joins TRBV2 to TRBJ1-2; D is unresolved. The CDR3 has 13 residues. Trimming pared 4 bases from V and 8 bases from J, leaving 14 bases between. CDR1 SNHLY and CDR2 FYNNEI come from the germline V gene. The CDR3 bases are TGTGCCAGCAGTGTAGACAAATCAGGAGGCTACACCTTC. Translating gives CASSVDKSGGYTF.

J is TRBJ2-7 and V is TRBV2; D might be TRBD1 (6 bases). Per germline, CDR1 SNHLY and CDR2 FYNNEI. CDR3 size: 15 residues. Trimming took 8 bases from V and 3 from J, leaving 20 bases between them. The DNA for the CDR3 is TGTGCCAGCGGTTTCTATTGGACAGCTAGCTACGAGCAGTACTTC. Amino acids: CASGFYWTASYEQYF.

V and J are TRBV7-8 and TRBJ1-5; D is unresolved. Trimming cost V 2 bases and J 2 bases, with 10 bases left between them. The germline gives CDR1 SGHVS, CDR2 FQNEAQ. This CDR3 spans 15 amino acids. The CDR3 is CASSLRRTGNQPQHF. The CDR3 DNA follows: TGTGCCAGCAGCTTACGGCGGACTGGCAATCAGCCCCAGCATTTT.

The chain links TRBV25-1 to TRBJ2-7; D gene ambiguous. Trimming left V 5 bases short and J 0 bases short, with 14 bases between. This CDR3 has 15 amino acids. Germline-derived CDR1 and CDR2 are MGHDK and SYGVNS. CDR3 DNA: TGTGCCAGCAGTCTCGTTGGATCCCTCTCCTACGAGCAGTACTTC. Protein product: CASSLVGSLSYEQYF.